The source of this T cell receptor beta chain is a study of neoadjuvant anti-PD-1 for oral cavity cancer. In the study overall: Patients mostly received three to four biweekly nivolumab doses at 3 mg/kg before surgery. Patients without progression received a fourth nivolumab dose around day 43, then surgical resection on days 50-56.

The CDR3 extends over 13 amino acids. Germline CDR1 reads MNHEY; CDR2 reads SMNVEV (reference sequence). V shed 2 bases and J shed 2 bases, with 6 bases lying between them. Study-wide points: Each response group had just three patients in TCR analyses.

Clones were read by immunoSEQ multiplex PCR, and TCRdb kept only the in-frame ones, dropping some. The sample consists of some 61,000 clones, about 85% of them appearing once. Time point specified: after neoadjuvant nivolumab, at surgical resection. A word on this clone: The antigen is not known.

This receptor was taken from a person aged 35-79 years with oral cavity squamous cell carcinoma. This sample comprised PBMCs, obtained after nivolumab (anti-PD-1) treatment. J is TRBJ2-5 and V is TRBV27; a weak D match, TRBD1 (6 bases). For the CDR3, the DNA is TGTGCCAGCAGTTTAAGGGGGCAAGAGACCCAGTACTTC. This translates into CASSLRGQETQYF.